The clone carrying this TCR beta chain has only a few counts. This CDR3 contains 15 residues. CDR1 GTSNPN and CDR2 SVGIG come from the germline V gene (reference sequence). J gave up 4 bases and V 3 bases, and 3 bases lay outside the gene matches. The data derive from a study of regulatory T cells in long-lasting Graves disease. Construction of the TCR beta libraries employed iRepertoire HTBI primers in conjunction with Arm-PCR of CDR3 regions. From the multiplex PCR reads, TCRdb called clonotypes with MiXCR, one entry per CDR3 protein. Altogether about 500,000 distinct CDR3 sequences are present, 9.5% to 15% being singletons, with the ten largest covering 8.9%. Noted time point: newly diagnosed GD, antithyroid drugs for less than 3 months. PBMCs provided the RNA from which the TCR library was made. These data were also filed under a second study, of T cells in Graves' hyperthyroidism and ophthalmopathy.

The starting material was peripheral blood mononuclear cells (PBMCs), obtained at new diagnosis, from a patient treated with antithyroid drugs. The origin of this receptor is a woman aged 25 to 39 with Graves disease. The chain uses TRBV30 and TRBJ2-1, with 13 bases that match TRBD2. CDR3 in amino acids: CAWRPGLAGYNEQFF. DNA of the CDR3: TGTGCCTGGAGACCGGGACTAGCGGGGTACAATGAGCAGTTCTTC.